The clone carrying this T cell receptor (beta chain) was counted a few times. The data belong to a study of OX40 agonist ivuxolimab in advanced cancers. Some clones are missing from TCRdb's copy, which holds only in-frame ones; the method was immunoSEQ multiplex PCR. The sample shows 65,000 to 95,000 clones, approximately 85% of them seen only once. V lost 4 bases and J lost 1, with 7 bases in between. The germline V gene encodes CDR1 SGHTA and CDR2 FQGTGA. This CDR3 is built from 13 residues. The sample consisted of CD4+ or CD8+ T cells sorted from blood, taken in a trial of the OX40 agonist ivuxolimab. The genes are TRBV7-3 and TRBJ1-1; D perhaps matches TRBD1 (5 bases). This receptor was taken from an adult with an advanced solid tumor such as melanoma, head and neck, liver or kidney cancer. CDR3 in amino acids: CASSSTGNTEAFF. The CDR3 coding sequence is TGTGCCAGCAGCTCAACAGGGAACACTGAAGCTTTCTTT.